A selection of T cell receptor beta chains follows, all from one sample in a study of CXCR3-negative and CXCR3-positive naive CD8 T cells. With the 5' RACE reads reprocessed, TCRdb shows one record per CDR3 protein and no DNA. This sample's table reports around 65,000 distinct CDR3 sequences. Source material: naive CXCR3+ CD8+ T cells from blood. These receptors were obtained from a human donor in good health. Some clones in this sample may be carry-over from other donors' samples. Both conserved end residues are part of each CDR3. The order of the fields is J gene, V gene, CDR3 protein.

>TRBJ1-1|TRBV7-2
CASSLEVGTEAFF
>TRBJ1-1|TRBV5-1
CASSLEAGRLSNTEAFF
>TRBJ2-3|TRBV4-2
CASSQPPAGVTDTQYF
>TRBJ2-7|TRBV6-2/TRBV6-3
CASSYPLGGLAGGPSFYEQYF
>TRBJ2-1|TRBV7-3
CASSTRAVAGGPSDDNEQFF
>TRBJ2-7|TRBV6-2/TRBV6-3
CASSRDRGDTYEQYF
>TRBJ2-1|TRBV19
CASKAQAYNEQFF
>TRBJ1-3|TRBV4-3
CASSQEGRGSGNTIYF
>TRBJ2-7|TRBV7-2
CASSTGTGSYEQYF
>TRBJ1-2|TRBV29-1
CSVEDRDRGAAGRRYGYTF
>TRBJ2-1|TRBV29-1
CSVDSARPYNEQFF
>TRBJ2-7|TRBV6-6
CASASWDRGHEQYF
>TRBJ2-3|TRBV29-1
CSSMYSGTRYDTQYF
>TRBJ2-5|TRBV7-8
CASSYSRGAGETQYF
>TRBJ1-2|TRBV2
CASPGRGDSLYGYTF
>TRBJ2-1|TRBV7-9
CASSPRTGDRSSYNEQFF
>TRBJ1-2|TRBV20-1
CSARDQYDYGYTF
>TRBJ2-5|TRBV6-4
CASSVRTSGEETQYF
>TRBJ2-7|TRBV27
CASSLGLAHEQYF
>TRBJ2-1|TRBV7-2
CASGFLWGEGHNEQFF
>TRBJ2-7|TRBV27
CASSSGLAGPYEQYF
>TRBJ2-2|TRBV29-1
CSVDSGRNTGELFF
>TRBJ1-1|TRBV7-3
CASSLNEGERTEAFF
>TRBJ2-7|TRBV7-2
CASSLEAGSYEQYF
>TRBJ2-7|TRBV19
CASSASRGIHEQYF
>TRBJ2-3|TRBV4-3
CASSQRNTDTQYF
>TRBJ2-7|TRBV29-1
CSVEDLAGGSSYEQYF
>TRBJ2-2|TRBV7-3
CASTGTSGGAAGELFF
>TRBJ1-1|TRBV28
CASSWGKNTEAFF
>TRBJ2-7|TRBV13
CASSLGQGDPTYF
>TRBJ1-3|TRBV7-3
CASSLSTGNTIYF
>TRBJ2-3|TRBV7-6
CASSSRTGPDTQYF
>TRBJ1-5|TRBV6-5
CASSYTGAGQPQHF
>TRBJ1-1|TRBV29-1
CSAEAGTGFWNTEAFF